This T cell receptor beta chain stems from a study of blood T cell repertoires in COVID-19. This CDR3 is built from 14 residues. Germline CDR1 SGHTA, CDR2 FQGNSA. Trimming removed 5 bases at V and 12 bases at J, with 22 bases between. Profiled with immunoSEQ multiplex PCR; TCRdb holds only in-frame clones, not every one. The sample has some 110,000 clones, 85% seen once. The clonotype was recovered from a man aged 35-49 years with acute or convalescent COVID-19. The sequenced sample was peripheral blood. The rearrangement links TRBV7-2 to TRBJ1-2; weak D call: TRBD1 (6 bases). CDR3 DNA: TGTGCCAGCAGCCCCCCGGGACAACTCACGCGTCACACCTTC. Encoded protein: CASSPPGQLTRHTF.